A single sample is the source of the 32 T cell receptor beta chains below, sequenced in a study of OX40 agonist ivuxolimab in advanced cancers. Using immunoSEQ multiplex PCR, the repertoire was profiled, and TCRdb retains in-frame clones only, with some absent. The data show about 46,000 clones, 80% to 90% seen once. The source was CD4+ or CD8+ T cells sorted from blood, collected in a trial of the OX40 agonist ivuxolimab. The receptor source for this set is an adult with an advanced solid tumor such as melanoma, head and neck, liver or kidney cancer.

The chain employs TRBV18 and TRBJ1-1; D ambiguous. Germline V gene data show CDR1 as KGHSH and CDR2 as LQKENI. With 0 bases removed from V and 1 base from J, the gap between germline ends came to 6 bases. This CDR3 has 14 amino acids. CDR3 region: CASSPPAGNTEAFF. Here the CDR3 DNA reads TGTGCCAGCTCACCACCGGCAGGGAACACTGAAGCTTTCTTT.

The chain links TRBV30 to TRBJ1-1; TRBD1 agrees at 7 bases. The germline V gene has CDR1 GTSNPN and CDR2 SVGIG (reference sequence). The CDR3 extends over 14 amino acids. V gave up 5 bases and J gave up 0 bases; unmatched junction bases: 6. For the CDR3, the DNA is TGTGCCTGGCAGGGGGTAGTTATGAACACTGAAGCTTTCTTT. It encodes CAWQGVVMNTEAFF. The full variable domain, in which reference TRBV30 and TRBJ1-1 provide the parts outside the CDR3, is SQTIHQWPATLVQPVGSPLSLECTVEGTSNPNLYWYRQAAGRGLQLLFYSVGIGQISSEVPQNLSASRPQDRQFILSSKKLLLSDSGFYLCAWQGVVMNTEAFFGQGTRLTVV.

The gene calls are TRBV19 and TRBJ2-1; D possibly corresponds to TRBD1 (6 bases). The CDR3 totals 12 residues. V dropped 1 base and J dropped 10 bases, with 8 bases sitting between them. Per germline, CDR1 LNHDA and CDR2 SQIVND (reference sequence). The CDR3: CASSIGGQEQFF. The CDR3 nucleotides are TGTGCCAGTAGTATAGGGGGGCAAGAGCAGTTCTTC. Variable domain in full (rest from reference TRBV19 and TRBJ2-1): DGGITQSPKYLFRKEGQNVTLSCEQNLNHDAMYWYRQDPGQGLRLIYYSQIVNDFQKGDIAEGYSVSREKKESFPLTVTSAQKNPTAFYLCASSIGGQEQFFGPGTRLTVL.

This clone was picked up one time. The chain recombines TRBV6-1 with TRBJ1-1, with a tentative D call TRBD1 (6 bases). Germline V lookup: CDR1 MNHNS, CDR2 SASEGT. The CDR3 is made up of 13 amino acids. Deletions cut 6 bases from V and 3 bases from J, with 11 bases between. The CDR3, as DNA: TGTGCCAGCAGCCATCAGGGGTACACTGAAGCTTTCTTT. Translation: CASSHQGYTEAFF.

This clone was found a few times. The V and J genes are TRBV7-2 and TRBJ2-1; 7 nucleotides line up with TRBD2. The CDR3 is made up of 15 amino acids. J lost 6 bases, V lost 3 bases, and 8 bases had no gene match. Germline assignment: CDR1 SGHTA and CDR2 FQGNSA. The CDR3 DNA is TGTGCCAGCAGCTTTTCCCGACTAGCCCTCAATGAGCAGTTCTTC. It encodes CASSFSRLALNEQFF.

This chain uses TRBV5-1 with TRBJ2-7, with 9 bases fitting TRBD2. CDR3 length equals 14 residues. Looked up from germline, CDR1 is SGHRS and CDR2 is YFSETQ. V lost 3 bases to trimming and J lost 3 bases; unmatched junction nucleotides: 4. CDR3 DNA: TGCGCCAGCAGCTGGACTAGCGACATCTACGAGCAGTACTTC. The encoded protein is CASSWTSDIYEQYF.

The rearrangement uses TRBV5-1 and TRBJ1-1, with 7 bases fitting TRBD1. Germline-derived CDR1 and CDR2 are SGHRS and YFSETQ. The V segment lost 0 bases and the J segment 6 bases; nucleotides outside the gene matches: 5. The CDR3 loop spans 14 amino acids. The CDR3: CASSLGQGSAEAFF. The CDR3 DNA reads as TGCGCCAGCAGCTTGGGACAGGGCAGCGCTGAAGCTTTCTTT.

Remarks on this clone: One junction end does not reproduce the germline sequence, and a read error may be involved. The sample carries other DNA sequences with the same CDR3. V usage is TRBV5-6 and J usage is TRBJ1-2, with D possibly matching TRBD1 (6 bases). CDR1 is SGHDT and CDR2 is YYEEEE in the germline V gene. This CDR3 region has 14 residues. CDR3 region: CASSLGTVDYGYTF. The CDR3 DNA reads TGTGCCAGCAGCTTGGGGACAGTGGACTACGGCTACACCTTC. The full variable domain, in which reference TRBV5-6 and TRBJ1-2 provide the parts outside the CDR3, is DAGVTQSPTHLIKTRGQQVTLRCSPKSGHDTVSWYQQALGQGPQFIFQYYEEEERQRGNFPDRFSGHQFPNYSSELNVNALLLGDSALYLCASSLGTVDYGYTFGSGTRLTVV.

CDR3 amino acids: CASSPRTGYGYTF. CDR3 sequence (DNA): TGTGCCAGCAGCCCAAGGACAGGCTATGGCTACACCTTC. The V call is TRBV5-5, the J call TRBJ1-2; the match to TRBD1 covers 7 bases. The junction had 4 bases not matched to a gene; V was cut back by 4 bases and J by 4 bases. Germline-derived CDR1 and CDR2 are SGHKS and YYEKEE (reference sequence). The CDR3 contains 13 residues.

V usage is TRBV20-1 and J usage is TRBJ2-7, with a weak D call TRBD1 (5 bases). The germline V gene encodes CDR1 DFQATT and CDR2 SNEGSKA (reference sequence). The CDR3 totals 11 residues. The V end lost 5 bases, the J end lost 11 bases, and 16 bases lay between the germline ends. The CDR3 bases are TGCAGTGCTTCCAGGACAAGATTCAAGTACTTC. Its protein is CSASRTRFKYF.

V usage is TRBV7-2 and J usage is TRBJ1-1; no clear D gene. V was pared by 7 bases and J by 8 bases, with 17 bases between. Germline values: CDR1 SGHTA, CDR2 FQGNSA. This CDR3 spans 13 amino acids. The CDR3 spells CASTRTGAPEAFF. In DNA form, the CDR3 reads TGTGCCAGCACCAGGACGGGCGCGCCCGAAGCTTTCTTT.

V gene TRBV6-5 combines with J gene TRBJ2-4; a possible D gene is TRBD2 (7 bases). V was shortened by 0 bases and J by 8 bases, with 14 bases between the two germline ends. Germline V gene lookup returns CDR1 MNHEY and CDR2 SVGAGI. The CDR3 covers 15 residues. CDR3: CASSYSGGAMDIQYF. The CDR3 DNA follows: TGTGCCAGCAGTTACTCGGGGGGGGCGATGGACATTCAGTACTTC.

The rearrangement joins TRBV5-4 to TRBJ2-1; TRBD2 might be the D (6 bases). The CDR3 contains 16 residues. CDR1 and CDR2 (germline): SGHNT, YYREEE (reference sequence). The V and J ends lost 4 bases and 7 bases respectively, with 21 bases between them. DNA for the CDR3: TGTGCCAGCAGCAAGTGGGACTTTTGGGGGATAAATGAGCAGTTCTTC. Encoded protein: CASSKWDFWGINEQFF.

Written as DNA, the CDR3 is TGCGCCAGCAGTCTCCCCGAGGGTGAGCAGTTCTTC. As protein: CASSLPEGEQFF. The chain uses TRBV4-1 and TRBJ2-1; the D gene is possibly TRBD2 (5 bases). CDR1 is MGHRA and CDR2 is YSYEKL in the germline V gene. V dropped 6 bases and J dropped 9 bases, with 12 bases sitting between them. CDR3 length: 12 residues.

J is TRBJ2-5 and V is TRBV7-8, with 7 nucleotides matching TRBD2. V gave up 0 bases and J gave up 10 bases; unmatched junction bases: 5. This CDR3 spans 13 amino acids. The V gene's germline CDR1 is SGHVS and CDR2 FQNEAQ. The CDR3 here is CASSLAGTNIQYF. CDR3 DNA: TGTGCCAGCAGCTTAGCGGGGACTAATATCCAGTACTTC.

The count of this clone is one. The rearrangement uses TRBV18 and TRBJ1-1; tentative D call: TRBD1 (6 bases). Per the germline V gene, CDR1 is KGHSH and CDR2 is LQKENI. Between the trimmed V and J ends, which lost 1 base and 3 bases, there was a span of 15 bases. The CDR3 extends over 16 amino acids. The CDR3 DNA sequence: TGTGCCAGCTCACCACGAGTTCAGGGGTTGGACACTGAAGCTTTCTTT. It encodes CASSPRVQGLDTEAFF.

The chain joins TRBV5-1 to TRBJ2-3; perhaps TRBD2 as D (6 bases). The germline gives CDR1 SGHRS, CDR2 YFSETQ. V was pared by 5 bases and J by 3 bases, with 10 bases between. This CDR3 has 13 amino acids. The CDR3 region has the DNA TGCGCCAGCAGATACGCGGGGACAGATACGCAGTATTTT. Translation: CASRYAGTDTQYF.

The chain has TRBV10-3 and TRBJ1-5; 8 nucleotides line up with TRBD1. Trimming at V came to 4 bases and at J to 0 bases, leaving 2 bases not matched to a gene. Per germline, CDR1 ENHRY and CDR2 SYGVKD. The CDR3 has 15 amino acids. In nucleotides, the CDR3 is TGTGCCATCAGTGGGGGACAGGATAGCAATCAGCCCCAGCATTTT. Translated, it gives CAISGGQDSNQPQHF.

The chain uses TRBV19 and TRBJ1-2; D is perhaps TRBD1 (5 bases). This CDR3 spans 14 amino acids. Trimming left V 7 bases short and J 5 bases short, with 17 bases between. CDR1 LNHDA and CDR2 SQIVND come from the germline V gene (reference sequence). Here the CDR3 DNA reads TGTGCCAGTATGGGTCAGGGAGGGGTTTATGGCTACACCTTC. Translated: CASMGQGGVYGYTF.

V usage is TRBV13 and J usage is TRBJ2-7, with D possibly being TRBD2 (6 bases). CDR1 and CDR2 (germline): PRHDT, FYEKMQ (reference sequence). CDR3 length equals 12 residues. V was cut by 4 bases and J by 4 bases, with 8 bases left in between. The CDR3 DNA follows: TGTGCCAGCAGCTCGGGAGTATACGAGCAGTACTTC. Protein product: CASSSGVYEQYF. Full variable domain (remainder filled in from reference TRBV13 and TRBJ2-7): AAGVIQSPRHLIKEKRETATLKCYPIPRHDTVYWYQQGPGQDPQFLISFYEKMQSDKGSIPDRFSAQQFSDYHSELNMSSLELGDSALYFCASSSGVYEQYFGPGTRLTVT.

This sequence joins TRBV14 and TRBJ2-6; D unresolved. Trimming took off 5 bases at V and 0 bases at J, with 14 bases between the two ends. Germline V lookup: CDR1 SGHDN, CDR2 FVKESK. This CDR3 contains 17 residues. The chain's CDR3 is CASSVRAPASGANVLTF. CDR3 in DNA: TGTGCCAGCAGCGTCCGGGCCCCAGCCTCTGGGGCCAACGTCCTGACTTTC.

CDR3 nucleotides: TGCAGCGTTGAAGTCGACAGCCACTATGGCTACACCTTC. It yields the protein CSVEVDSHYGYTF. The chain joins TRBV29-1 to TRBJ1-2; a possible D gene is TRBD1 (5 bases). CDR1 is SQVTM, CDR2 ANQGSEA, per germline. V was trimmed by 1 base and J by 3 bases, leaving 9 bases between them. CDR3 length equals 13 residues.

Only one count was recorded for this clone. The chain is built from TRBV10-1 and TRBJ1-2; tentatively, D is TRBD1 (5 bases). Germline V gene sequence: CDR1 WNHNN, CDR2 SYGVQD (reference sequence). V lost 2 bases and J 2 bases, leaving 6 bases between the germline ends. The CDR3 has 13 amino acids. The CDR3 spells CASSETGNYGYTF. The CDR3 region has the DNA TGCGCCAGCAGTGAGACAGGCAACTATGGCTACACCTTC.

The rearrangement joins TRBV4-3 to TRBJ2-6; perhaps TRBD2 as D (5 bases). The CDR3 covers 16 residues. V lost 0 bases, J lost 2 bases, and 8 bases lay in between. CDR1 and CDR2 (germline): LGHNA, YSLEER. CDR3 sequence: CASSQDRGPGANVLTF. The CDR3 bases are TGCGCCAGCAGCCAAGATCGAGGGCCTGGGGCCAACGTCCTGACTTTC.

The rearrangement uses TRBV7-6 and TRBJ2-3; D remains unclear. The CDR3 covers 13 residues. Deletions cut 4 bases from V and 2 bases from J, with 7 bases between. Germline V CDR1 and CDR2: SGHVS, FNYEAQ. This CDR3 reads CASSSYHTDTQYF. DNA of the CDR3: TGTGCCAGCAGCTCCTACCACACAGATACGCAGTATTTT.

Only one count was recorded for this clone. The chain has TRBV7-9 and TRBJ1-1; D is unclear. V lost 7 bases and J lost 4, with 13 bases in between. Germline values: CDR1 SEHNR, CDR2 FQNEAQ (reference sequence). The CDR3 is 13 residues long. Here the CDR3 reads CASIPAGITEAFF. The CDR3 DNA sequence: TGTGCCAGCATCCCTGCCGGGATCACTGAAGCTTTCTTT. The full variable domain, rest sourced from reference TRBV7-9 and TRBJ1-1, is DTGVSQNPRHKITKRGQNVTFRCDPISEHNRLYWYRQTLGQGPEFLTYFQNEAQLEKSRLLSDRFSAERPKGSFSTLEIQRTEQGDSAMYLCASIPAGITEAFFGQGTRLTVV.

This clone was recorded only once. The CDR3 DNA reads TGTGCCAGCAGCCTCCTCTCTGGAAACACCATATATTTT. This sequence encodes CASSLLSGNTIYF. J is TRBJ1-3 and V is TRBV14; D is uncertain. The CDR3 contains 13 residues. Trimming removed 4 bases from V and 0 bases from J, with 4 bases in between. Germline lookup yields CDR1 SGHDN and CDR2 FVKESK.

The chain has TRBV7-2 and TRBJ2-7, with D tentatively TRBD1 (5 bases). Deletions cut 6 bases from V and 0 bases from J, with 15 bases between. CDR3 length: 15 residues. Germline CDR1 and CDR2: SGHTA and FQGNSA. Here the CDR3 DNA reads TGTGCCAGCAGGCAATCAGGGTATGGCTCCTACGAGCAGTACTTC. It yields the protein CASRQSGYGSYEQYF.

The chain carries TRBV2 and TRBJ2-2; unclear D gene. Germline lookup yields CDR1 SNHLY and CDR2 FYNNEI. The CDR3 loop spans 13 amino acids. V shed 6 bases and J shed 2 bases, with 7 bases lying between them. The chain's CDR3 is CASRVYNTGELFF. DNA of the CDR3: TGTGCCAGCAGGGTTTACAACACCGGGGAGCTGTTTTTT.

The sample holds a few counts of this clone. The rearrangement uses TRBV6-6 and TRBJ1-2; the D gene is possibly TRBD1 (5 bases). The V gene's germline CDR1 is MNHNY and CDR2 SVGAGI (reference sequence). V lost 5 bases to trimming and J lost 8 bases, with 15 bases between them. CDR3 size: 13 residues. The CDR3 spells CASSPGTYLGYTF. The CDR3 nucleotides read TGTGCCAGCAGTCCCGGGACCTATCTAGGCTACACCTTC.

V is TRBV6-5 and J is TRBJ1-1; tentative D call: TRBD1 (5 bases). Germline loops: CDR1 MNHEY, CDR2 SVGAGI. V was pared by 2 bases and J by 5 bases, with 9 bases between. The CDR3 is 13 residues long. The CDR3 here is CASSYAGPTEAFF. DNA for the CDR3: TGTGCCAGCAGTTACGCGGGGCCGACTGAAGCTTTCTTT.

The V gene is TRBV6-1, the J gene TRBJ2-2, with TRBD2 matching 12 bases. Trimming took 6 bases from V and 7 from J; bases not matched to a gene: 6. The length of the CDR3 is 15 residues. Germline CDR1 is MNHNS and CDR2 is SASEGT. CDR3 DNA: TGTGCCAGCAGAGCACTAGCGGGAGGAATCGGGGAGCTGTTTTTT. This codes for CASRALAGGIGELFF.